These 5 T cell receptor beta chains were sequenced from one sample in a study of T cells in Graves' hyperthyroidism and ophthalmopathy. The TCR beta CDR3 regions underwent amplification using RNA transcripts as the source. A first-round RT-PCR of the TCR CDR3 used the HTBI primer set. TCRdb reprocessed the multiplex PCR reads with MiXCR, giving one entry per CDR3 protein. Found here are 560,000 or so distinct CDR3 sequences, approximately 44% of them singletons; the top ten hold 8.2%. The sample comprised peripheral blood or thyroid tissue (not recorded which). The receptors derive from a woman aged 18-30 years with Graves' hyperthyroidism.

This clonotype came up once. This sequence joins TRBV10-3 and TRBJ1-6; 7 nucleotides match TRBD1. The length of the CDR3 is 15 residues. Germline trimming cut 7 bases from V and 10 bases from J; bases unmatched to any gene: 13. The germline V gene encodes CDR1 ENHRY and CDR2 SYGVKD. The CDR3 loop is CAINPDALGGSPLHF. CDR3 bases: TGTGCCATCAATCCCGACGCACTAGGGGGCTCACCCCTCCACTTT.

This chain joins TRBV29-1 and TRBJ1-2; TRBD1 might be the D (6 bases). The CDR3 sequence is 14 residues long. The V end lost 0 bases, the J end lost 7 bases, and 15 bases lay between the germline ends. Germline lookup yields CDR1 SQVTM and CDR2 ANQGSEA. CDR3 sequence (DNA): TGCAGCGTTGAAGAAGCTCAGGGGACGGGTGGCTACACCTTC. The encoded protein is CSVEEAQGTGGYTF.

This clonotype has a handful of counts. This rearrangement joins TRBV7-3 to TRBJ1-1, with D uncertain. Germline CDR1 is SGHTA and CDR2 is FQGTGA. V was cut by 3 bases and J by 5 bases, with 13 bases left in between. The CDR3 is made up of 14 amino acids. The CDR3 region has the DNA TGTGCCAGCAGCTTTACGGGGATGGAGACTGAAGCTTTCTTT. Residues: CASSFTGMETEAFF.

This clonotype was recorded at least ten times. The chain couples TRBV7-2 to TRBJ2-2; no definite D call. V was cut by 3 bases and J by 4 bases, with 9 bases left in between. Per germline, CDR1 SGHTA and CDR2 FQGNSA. The CDR3 is 14 amino acids. CDR3 residues: CASSLVQVTGELFF. The CDR3 DNA reads TGTGCCAGCAGCTTGGTTCAGGTCACCGGGGAGCTGTTTTTT. Based on the CDR3 plus reference TRBV7-2 and TRBJ2-2, the full variable domain is GAGVSQSPSNKVTEKGKDVELRCDPISGHTALYWYRQSLGQGLEFLIYFQGNSAPDKSGLPSDRFSAERTGGSVSTLTIQRTQQEDSAVYLCASSLVQVTGELFFGEGSRLTVL.

The chain combines TRBV29-1 with TRBJ1-1; 7 bases line up with TRBD1. V shed 8 bases, J shed 1 base, and the junction held 7 bases outside the gene matches. The CDR3 has 13 amino acids. Germline V gene lookup returns CDR1 SQVTM and CDR2 ANQGSEA. CDR3 nucleotide sequence: TGCAGCTTCTCGCCAGGGGGGAACACTGAAGCTTTCTTT. This gives the protein CSFSPGGNTEAFF.